These 9 T cell receptor beta chains originate from one sample sequenced in a study of T-cell reconstitution after alpha-beta-depleted transplantation in children. Using unique molecular identifiers, the investigators prepared the TCRbeta library. TCRdb used MiXCR to reprocess the PCR reads, holding one entry per CDR3 protein. The sample has some 550,000 distinct CDR3 sequences; 23% are singletons. Specimen: PBMCs, mostly from graft donor cells, collected 360 days after TCRalphabeta/CD19-depleted stem cell transplant. All receptors derive from a boy less than two years old who had a stem cell transplant for acute myeloid leukemia, so the T cells may come from the graft donor.

The CDR3 nucleotides are TGTGCCAGCAGTTTAATTTTAGGTGCGGGAGACGACACCGGGGAGCTGTTTTTT. Translated: CASSLILGAGDDTGELFF. V gene TRBV12-3 or TRBV12-4 combines with J gene TRBJ2-2; 7 bases match TRBD2. The CDR3 length is 18 residues. V was clipped by 2 bases and J by 3 bases; unmatched bases: 12.

This clonotype has a count of ten or more. The J gene is TRBJ2-1, the V gene TRBV3-1, with no clear D. V dropped 3 bases and J dropped 4 bases, with 16 bases sitting between them. The CDR3 is 16 residues long. CDR1 and CDR2 from the germline V gene are LGHDT and YNNKEL (reference sequence). In DNA form, the CDR3 reads TGTGCCAGCAGCCACCTCTTTGGCCTACTTTACAATGAGCAGTTCTTC. Its protein product is CASSHLFGLLYNEQFF.

This clonotype was seen a handful of times. The V and J genes are TRBV6-2 or TRBV6-3 and TRBJ1-6; D uncertain. The CDR3 contains 16 residues. With 2 bases removed from V and 7 bases from J, the gap between germline ends came to 15 bases. The germline CDR1 and CDR2 sequences are MNHEY and SVGEGT. The CDR3, as DNA: TGTGCCAGCAGTTACCCCCTTCCTTCGGGGAATTCACCCCTCCACTTT. Translation: CASSYPLPSGNSPLHF.

This chain links TRBV12-3 or TRBV12-4 with TRBJ1-1; possible D gene TRBD1, 6 bases. Trimming took 3 bases from V and 2 from J, leaving 10 bases between them. The CDR3 has 14 amino acids. The CDR3 region has the DNA TGTGCCAGCAGTTTCCGGACAGTTAACACTGAAGCTTTCTTT. Translated: CASSFRTVNTEAFF.

This clonotype was observed a handful of times. The V and J genes are TRBV10-3 and TRBJ1-1, with a possible D match to TRBD1 (5 bases). The CDR3 is made up of 13 amino acids. The V gene's germline CDR1 is ENHRY and CDR2 SYGVKD. The V and J ends lost 3 bases and 8 bases respectively, with 13 bases between them. CDR3 sequence (DNA): TGTGCCATCAGTGACCCGAGACAGCCAGAAGCTTTCTTT. Translation: CAISDPRQPEAFF.

A few counts support this clonotype. The chain employs TRBV10-3 and TRBJ2-5; D perhaps matches TRBD2 (6 bases). This CDR3 contains 13 residues. The germline gives CDR1 ENHRY, CDR2 SYGVKD. The V gene lost 8 bases and the J gene lost 5 bases, with 15 bases spanning the gap. The DNA for the CDR3 is TGTGCCATCGGGCTTGGGGGGTTGGAGACCCAGTACTTC. Translation: CAIGLGGLETQYF.

This clonotype was found a few times. This chain joins TRBV2 and TRBJ2-2; D call uncertain. V dropped 2 bases and J dropped 1 base, with 8 bases sitting between them. Germline V gene sequence: CDR1 SNHLY, CDR2 FYNNEI. There are 15 residues in the CDR3. CDR3 in DNA: TGTGCCAGCAGTGAAAACAGCGTGAACACCGGGGAGCTGTTTTTT. This gives the protein CASSENSVNTGELFF. The whole variable domain, filled in from reference TRBV2 and TRBJ2-2, reads EPEVTQTPSHQVTQMGQEVILRCVPISNHLYFYWYRQILGQKVEFLVSFYNNEISEKSEIFDDQFSVERPDGSNFTLKIRSTKLEDSAMYFCASSENSVNTGELFFGEGSRLTVL.

This clonotype was seen repeatedly, ten times or more. V gene TRBV7-9 combines with J gene TRBJ2-7; TRBD1 matches at 11 bases. Trimming took 0 bases from V and 3 from J; bases not matched to a gene: 1. The CDR3 contains 15 residues. Germline lookup yields CDR1 SEHNR and CDR2 FQNEAQ (reference sequence). CDR3 protein: CASSLAGTGGYEQYF. The CDR3 DNA sequence: TGTGCCAGCAGCTTAGCCGGGACAGGGGGCTACGAGCAGTACTTC.

The table lists this clonotype with many counts. V and J are TRBV6-5 and TRBJ2-3, with 7 bases lining up with TRBD2. The trim removed 0 bases at V and 2 bases at J, leaving 5 bases unmatched. Germline assignment: CDR1 MNHEY and CDR2 SVGAGI. The length of the CDR3 is 16 residues. The CDR3: CASSYSGTTYTDTQYF. The CDR3 nucleotides are TGTGCCAGCAGTTACTCCGGGACTACCTACACAGATACGCAGTATTTT.